This T cell receptor beta chain was found in a study of cytomegalovirus exposure and HLA in healthy donors. Overall study results and limits: An analysis that came later showed most CMV-associated TCR beta chains appearing HLA-restricted. Reportedly, cytomegalovirus status was diagnosed with high sensitivity and specificity. Based on reports, TCR beta sequences accurately predicted HLA-A and HLA-B alleles for most subjects.

This CDR3 has 13 amino acids. V dropped 4 bases and J dropped 3 bases, with 10 bases sitting between them. Germline CDR1 and CDR2: SGHRS and YFSETQ. Details on this clone: Its antigen is still unknown.

Use of 60 Vbeta and 13 Jbeta primers characterized the PCR. Generated by immunoSEQ multiplex PCR, the TCRdb table keeps only in-frame clones and is missing some. With fewer than 150,000 clones in the sample, the ten largest clones hold 3% to 4.5%. Sequenced sample: PBMCs. V and J are TRBV5-1 and TRBJ1-1, with D maybe TRBD1 (6 bases). This receptor was obtained from a man aged 18 to 30 in good health and CMV-seronegative. The CDR3 nucleotides read TGCGCCAGCAGCCCGTACAGGGACACTGAAGCTTTCTTT. Protein: CASSPYRDTEAFF.